One sample yielded the 27 T cell receptor beta chains listed below, sequenced in a study of cytomegalovirus exposure and HLA in healthy donors. With 60 Vbeta and 13 Jbeta primers, the PCR was carried out. The assay was immunoSEQ multiplex PCR, and TCRdb's table has in-frame clones only and misses some. The table shows about 120,000 clones, with 81% occurring only once. Sequencing used PBMCs. These receptors all stem from a man between 18 and 35 years old in good health and CMV-seropositive.

The CDR3 nucleotides read TGCGCCAGCAGCCAATTAGTAGATTTTCGTGATGAGCAGTTCTTC. Amino acids: CASSQLVDFRDEQFF. The chain couples TRBV4-3 to TRBJ2-1; D gene ambiguous. Germline V gene data show CDR1 as LGHNA and CDR2 as YSLEER. The CDR3 length is 15 residues. Trimming cost V 2 bases and J 8 bases, with 16 bases left between them.

This chain joins TRBV19 and TRBJ2-3; D may be TRBD1 (5 bases). Germline lookup yields CDR1 LNHDA and CDR2 SQIVND (reference sequence). CDR3 length: 16 amino acids. The germline V and J ends were trimmed by 3 bases and 0 bases, with 13 bases remaining between them. CDR3 DNA sequence: TGTGCCAGTAGTATCCAGGGTCTTCCTAGCACAGATACGCAGTATTTT. It encodes CASSIQGLPSTDTQYF.

The chain carries TRBV7-9 and TRBJ1-2; 7 positions match TRBD1. Germline values: CDR1 SEHNR, CDR2 FQNEAQ (reference sequence). The CDR3 spans 13 residues. J lost 5 bases, V lost 6 bases, and 6 bases had no gene match. CDR3 in DNA: TGTGCCAGCAGTTCTACAGGGGAGTATGGCTACACCTTC. It yields the protein CASSSTGEYGYTF. Full variable domain (remainder filled in from reference TRBV7-9 and TRBJ1-2): DTGVSQNPRHKITKRGQNVTFRCDPISEHNRLYWYRQTLGQGPEFLTYFQNEAQLEKSRLLSDRFSAERPKGSFSTLEIQRTEQGDSAMYLCASSSTGEYGYTFGSGTRLTVV.

The J gene is TRBJ2-7, the V gene TRBV14, with D possibly TRBD1 on 6 matching bases. V lost 3 bases, J lost 3 bases, and 15 bases lay in between. CDR1 SGHDN and CDR2 FVKESK come from the germline V gene. The CDR3 covers 15 residues. As DNA, the CDR3 is TGTGCCAGCAGCCAGAACCCGGACAGCCTCTACGAGCAGTACTTC. Translating it yields CASSQNPDSLYEQYF.

This chain connects TRBV19 to TRBJ2-7, with D possibly TRBD1 on 5 matching bases. V was cut by 4 bases and J by 1 base, with 8 bases left in between. Germline CDR1 is LNHDA and CDR2 is SQIVND (reference sequence). There are 13 residues in the CDR3. For the CDR3, the DNA is TGTGCCAGTAGTACCGGACATTCCTACGAGCAGTACTTC. This translates into CASSTGHSYEQYF.

This chain uses TRBV27 with TRBJ2-1; TRBD1 agrees at 7 bases. Germline-derived CDR1 and CDR2 are MNHEY and SMNVEV (reference sequence). This CDR3 has 19 residues. Trimming removed 7 bases from V and 3 bases from J; junction bases left unmatched: 21. The CDR3 region is CASKISQIGGQRIYNEQFF. Here the CDR3 DNA reads TGTGCCAGCAAAATATCCCAGATAGGGGGACAGCGCATCTACAATGAGCAGTTCTTC.

This chain connects TRBV6-1 to TRBJ1-4; TRBD1 might be the D (6 bases). The CDR3 loop spans 15 amino acids. The V gene's germline CDR1 is MNHNS and CDR2 SASEGT. V gave up 1 base and J gave up 5 bases, with 11 bases separating them. CDR3 sequence reads: CASSEDRVTNEKLFF. The DNA of the CDR3 is TGTGCCAGCAGTGAAGACAGGGTTACGAATGAAAAACTGTTTTTT.

This rearrangement joins TRBV27 to TRBJ1-1, with a possible D match to TRBD1 (6 bases). Trimming took off 2 bases at V and 5 bases at J, with 15 bases between the two ends. The germline CDR1 and CDR2 sequences are MNHEY and SMNVEV (reference sequence). The CDR3 is made up of 15 amino acids. The CDR3 DNA reads TGTGCCAGCAGTTTAGCGGACAGTTTTAAGACTGAAGCTTTCTTT. Translated, it gives CASSLADSFKTEAFF.

Only a few counts were recorded for this clone. The chain recombines TRBV2 with TRBJ2-1, with TRBD1 matching 8 bases. This CDR3 spans 15 amino acids. The germline V gene encodes CDR1 SNHLY and CDR2 FYNNEI. The trim removed 6 bases at V and 7 bases at J, leaving 11 bases unmatched. The CDR3, as DNA: TGTGCCAGCAGGGACAGGGTTTCATCGCAAAATGAGCAGTTCTTC. Translation: CASRDRVSSQNEQFF. Filled out from reference TRBV2 and TRBJ2-1, the complete variable domain reads EPEVTQTPSHQVTQMGQEVILRCVPISNHLYFYWYRQILGQKVEFLVSFYNNEISEKSEIFDDQFSVERPDGSNFTLKIRSTKLEDSAMYFCASRDRVSSQNEQFFGPGTRLTVL.

The chain recombines TRBV4-1 with TRBJ2-5; 8 bases fit TRBD2. CDR1 is MGHRA, CDR2 YSYEKL, per germline. J was trimmed by 4 bases and V by 3 bases; bases with no gene match: 10. There are 16 residues in the CDR3. The CDR3 DNA reads TGCGCCAGCAGCCACACCGGGGGGGAAATGGGAGAGACCCAGTACTTC. Protein product: CASSHTGGEMGETQYF.

This clone was counted once. The V gene is TRBV5-1, the J gene TRBJ2-7; D possibly corresponds to TRBD2 (6 bases). There are 19 residues in the CDR3. The V gene lost 0 bases and the J gene lost 0 bases, with 22 bases spanning the gap. Germline CDR1 reads SGHRS; CDR2 reads YFSETQ. CDR3 residues: CASSLVGRRELLSSYEQYF. The DNA for the CDR3 is TGCGCCAGCAGCTTGGTGGGTCGCCGGGAGCTGCTGAGCTCCTACGAGCAGTACTTC.

The V call is TRBV6-6, the J call TRBJ1-1, with a possible D match to TRBD1 (6 bases). The CDR3 is 13 amino acids. The germline V gene has CDR1 MNHNY and CDR2 SVGAGI (reference sequence). Trimming removed 5 bases from V and 1 base from J, with 8 bases in between. CDR3 residues: CASSLQGNTEAFF. Here the CDR3 DNA reads TGTGCCAGCAGTCTACAGGGGAACACTGAAGCTTTCTTT.

As for this clone: Germline and junction disagree at one end, which may indicate a read error. The chain carries TRBV25-1 and TRBJ1-2; D ambiguous. The CDR3 spans 14 residues. Per the germline V gene, CDR1 is MGHDK and CDR2 is SYGVNS. For the CDR3, the DNA is TGTGCCAGCAGTGAACCCCCAGGATCTGCCATCTTGTCCTTC. This translates into CASSEPPGSAILSF.

The J gene is TRBJ2-3, the V gene TRBV6-5; 10 nucleotides line up with TRBD2. Germline assignment: CDR1 MNHEY and CDR2 SVGAGI. V shed 5 bases, J shed 2 bases, and the junction held 4 bases outside the gene matches. This CDR3 contains 15 residues. The CDR3 here is CASSKLAGYTDTQYF. DNA for the CDR3: TGTGCCAGCAGTAAACTAGCGGGATACACAGATACGCAGTATTTT.

This clone came up a few times. The chain recombines TRBV14 with TRBJ1-1, with D maybe TRBD1 (6 bases). The length of the CDR3 is 13 residues. The V and J ends lost 5 bases and 4 bases respectively, with 11 bases between them. The germline CDR1 and CDR2 sequences are SGHDN and FVKESK. The CDR3 here is CASSETGSTEAFF. CDR3 coding DNA: TGTGCCAGCAGCGAAACAGGGAGCACTGAAGCTTTCTTT.

This clone was seen more than once but under ten times. The rearrangement links TRBV9 to TRBJ2-1; 7 bases match TRBD2. V was clipped by 4 bases and J by 4 bases; unmatched bases: 11. The CDR3 is 16 amino acids. The germline gives CDR1 SGDLS, CDR2 YYNGEE. CDR3 DNA sequence: TGTGCCAGCAGCCCGGGGGAGGGCCTAACATACAATGAGCAGTTCTTC. Encoded protein: CASSPGEGLTYNEQFF.

The chain recombines TRBV7-9 with TRBJ2-1; D is unclear. The CDR3 covers 11 residues. Germline V gene sequence: CDR1 SEHNR, CDR2 FQNEAQ (reference sequence). V was pared by 5 bases and J by 4 bases, with 3 bases between. The CDR3 nucleotides read TGTGCCAGCAGCACTTACAATGAGCAGTTCTTC. Its translation is CASSTYNEQFF.

The rearrangement joins TRBV30 to TRBJ2-2; maybe TRBD1 (6 bases). The CDR3 extends over 14 amino acids. Trimming took off 3 bases at V and 0 bases at J, with 8 bases between the two ends. Germline V gives CDR1 GTSNPN, CDR2 SVGIG (reference sequence). DNA of the CDR3: TGTGCCTGGAGCCGGACAGCGAACACCGGGGAGCTGTTTTTT. This gives the protein CAWSRTANTGELFF. Using reference TRBV30 and TRBJ2-2 for the parts outside the CDR3, the full variable domain is SQTIHQWPATLVQPVGSPLSLECTVEGTSNPNLYWYRQAAGRGLQLLFYSVGIGQISSEVPQNLSASRPQDRQFILSSKKLLLSDSGFYLCAWSRTANTGELFFGEGSRLTVL.

The rearrangement joins TRBV27 to TRBJ1-3; D gene unclear. Germline V CDR1 and CDR2: MNHEY, SMNVEV (reference sequence). The CDR3 is made up of 17 amino acids. Trimming cost V 2 bases and J 2 bases, with 16 bases left between them. The CDR3 protein is CASSLNLTPGAGNTIYF. CDR3 bases: TGTGCCAGCAGTTTAAATCTGACCCCGGGAGCTGGAAACACCATATATTTT.

The chain employs TRBV19 and TRBJ2-6; D is unresolved. Germline V lookup: CDR1 LNHDA, CDR2 SQIVND (reference sequence). The CDR3 has 15 amino acids. With 7 bases removed from V and 0 bases from J, the gap between germline ends came to 10 bases. The CDR3 spells CASNPSFSGANVLTF. CDR3 sequence (DNA): TGTGCCAGTAACCCCAGTTTCTCTGGGGCCAACGTCCTGACTTTC. Full variable domain (outside the CDR3, taken from reference TRBV19 and TRBJ2-6): DGGITQSPKYLFRKEGQNVTLSCEQNLNHDAMYWYRQDPGQGLRLIYYSQIVNDFQKGDIAEGYSVSREKKESFPLTVTSAQKNPTAFYLCASNPSFSGANVLTFGAGSRLTVL.

V and J are TRBV9 and TRBJ2-1; D may be TRBD1 (6 bases). The V gene lost 3 bases and the J gene lost 2 bases, with 6 bases spanning the gap. CDR3 length: 13 amino acids. From germline, CDR1 is SGDLS and CDR2 YYNGEE. CDR3 loop: CASSEGAYNEQFF. The CDR3 nucleotides are TGTGCCAGCAGCGAGGGGGCCTACAATGAGCAGTTCTTC.

This chain connects TRBV19 to TRBJ1-1, with D possibly matching TRBD1 (6 bases). Trimming shortened V by 9 bases and J by 3 bases, and 17 bases separated the two germline ends. Germline V lookup: CDR1 LNHDA, CDR2 SQIVND (reference sequence). This CDR3 is built from 14 residues. Here the CDR3 reads CASKGGGLDTEAFF. The DNA for the CDR3 is TGTGCCAGCAAGGGGGGGGGTCTGGACACTGAAGCTTTCTTT.

The rearrangement links TRBV6-1 to TRBJ2-5; D perhaps matches TRBD2 (5 bases). This CDR3 has 15 amino acids. Germline V CDR1 and CDR2: MNHNS, SASEGT. Trimming left V 2 bases short and J 5 bases short, with 15 bases between. The DNA for the CDR3 is TGTGCCAGCAGTGAAATTGGGAGTGGTGGGGAGACCCAGTACTTC. Residues: CASSEIGSGGETQYF.

The CDR3 loop reads CASSLGRGRTYEQYF. The DNA of the CDR3 is TGTGCCAGCAGCTTAGGTCGGGGTCGAACCTACGAGCAGTACTTC. The rearrangement links TRBV11-1 to TRBJ2-7; weak D call: TRBD2 (5 bases). Trimming removed 1 base at V and 2 bases at J, with 12 bases between. CDR1 is SGHAT, CDR2 FQDESV, per germline (reference sequence). The CDR3 covers 15 residues.

This chain uses TRBV7-2 with TRBJ1-6, with D perhaps matching TRBD1 (5 bases). This CDR3 spans 15 amino acids. Germline lookup yields CDR1 SGHTA and CDR2 FQGNSA. The V end was cut by 5 bases, the J end by 7 bases, with 15 bases between. The CDR3 DNA follows: TGTGCCAGCAGCATAACAGGAGAATCGAATTCACCCCTCCACTTT. Residues: CASSITGESNSPLHF.

This sequence joins TRBV29-1 and TRBJ2-7; D not resolved. Trimming left V 0 bases short and J 3 bases short, with 6 bases between. The germline gives CDR1 SQVTM, CDR2 ANQGSEA. This CDR3 region has 12 residues. The CDR3 reads CSVEDGLYEQYF. The CDR3 region has the DNA TGCAGCGTTGAAGATGGGCTCTACGAGCAGTACTTC.

The V and J genes are TRBV9 and TRBJ2-5; 8 bases line up with TRBD2. Germline values: CDR1 SGDLS, CDR2 YYNGEE. The CDR3 spans 16 residues. The V segment lost 0 bases and the J segment 4 bases; nucleotides outside the gene matches: 8. In DNA, the CDR3 is TGTGCCAGCAGCGTAGCTGTCGGGGGGGCGGGAGAGACCCAGTACTTC. The encoded protein is CASSVAVGGAGETQYF. The variable domain in full, completed from reference TRBV9 and TRBJ2-5, reads DSGVTQTPKHLITATGQRVTLRCSPRSGDLSVYWYQQSLDQGLQFLIQYYNGEERAKGNILERFSAQQFPDLHSELNLSSLELGDSALYFCASSVAVGGAGETQYFGPGTRLLVL.